This T cell receptor (beta chain) came from a study of cytomegalovirus exposure and HLA in healthy donors. The study's findings and limits: Data from an earlier analysis indicated that most TCR beta V segments were productive either about 87% or about 30% of the time. A later examination showed that TCR association rates differed by HLA locus, with DRB1 most and HLA-C fewest.

This CDR3 has 12 amino acids. Germline V gene lookup returns CDR1 KGHSH and CDR2 LQKENI. V lost 5 bases and J lost 4, with 9 bases in between. In the case of this clone: Its antigen is not identified.

The PCR contained 60 Vbeta and 13 Jbeta primers. Sequenced by immunoSEQ multiplex PCR; TCRdb stores in-frame clones only, minus some. This table holds 100,000 to 150,000 clones, over 60% found once. This receptor was obtained from a woman between 35 and 50 years old in good health and CMV-seronegative. Sequencing was performed on PBMCs. The chain recombines TRBV18 with TRBJ2-7, with D tentatively TRBD1 (6 bases). As DNA, the CDR3 is TGTGCCAGCTCATTAGGGGGATACGAGCAGTACTTC. It yields the protein CASSLGGYEQYF.